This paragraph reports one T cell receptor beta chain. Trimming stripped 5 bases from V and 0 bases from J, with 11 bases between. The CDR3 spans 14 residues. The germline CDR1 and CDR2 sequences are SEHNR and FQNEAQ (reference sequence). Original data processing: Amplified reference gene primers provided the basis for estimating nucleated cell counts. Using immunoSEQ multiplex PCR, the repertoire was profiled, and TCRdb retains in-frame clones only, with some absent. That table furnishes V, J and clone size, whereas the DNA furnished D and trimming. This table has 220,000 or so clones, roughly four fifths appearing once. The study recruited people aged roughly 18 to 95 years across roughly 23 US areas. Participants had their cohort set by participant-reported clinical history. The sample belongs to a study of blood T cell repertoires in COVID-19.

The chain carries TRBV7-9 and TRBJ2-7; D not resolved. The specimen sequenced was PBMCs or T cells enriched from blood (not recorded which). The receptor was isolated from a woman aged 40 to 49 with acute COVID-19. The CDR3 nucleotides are TGTGCCAGCAGCCTCGACTCGAGCTCCTACGAGCAGTACTTC. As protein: CASSLDSSSYEQYF.